This note documents a single T cell receptor (beta chain) sequence. It has no known antigen specificity. No base quality information exists; no much larger clone differs at one position. These data originate in a study of blood T cell repertoires in COVID-19 (TCRdb year 2020). With regard to the full study: Samples from collaborators originated in the United States, Italy and Spain and spanned both the acute and convalescent phases of COVID-19. The repertoires were made available in a free public database intended to serve as a resource for research on the immune response to SARS-CoV-2. The prospective study material was composed of cDNA or gDNA derived from T cells, B-cell-depleted T cells, or PBMCs. HLA class I and class II types, where available, came from metadata supplied by the sample provider rather than from assay-based typing. Samples came from the ongoing ImmuneRACE study (first 160 participants) plus 1,254 subjects from 6 global collaborators. The sample metadata nearly always contained a de-identified subject ID, COVID-19 status, age in years and sex. Subjects who had been exposed to COVID-19, were actively infected with it, or had recovered from it provided the deeply sampled blood TCRbeta repertoires that made up the dataset. The paper's findings and limits, for the study overall: The quantity of clinical and demographic metadata differed by source and by participant and was supplied without curation.

TCRbeta CDR3 regions were amplified from genomic DNA using the immunoSEQ Assay, a bias-controlled multiplex PCR. Per the original workflow: The number of nucleated cells in each sample was estimated by amplification of reference gene primers within the assay. To quantify the absolute abundance of each unique TCRbeta CDR3 rearrangement, sequence reads were collapsed and filtered. For each sample, productive Simpson clonality was calculated as the square root of Simpson's diversity index across productive rearrangements. The table was pulled from immuneACCESS by TCRdb, which kept in-frame rearrangements only. Such tables lose some clones; where checked, under half of the loss comes from unresolved V genes, and the rest has no known cause. Clonal size and the V and J genes are those of that table, whereas D and trimming came from the DNA. The sample includes roughly 350,000 clones, with roughly 86% observed a single time. The ten largest clonotypes hold approximately 7.4% of the sample.

Taken from cysteine to phenylalanine, the CDR3 has 14 residues. Only the CDR3 region is kept as DNA, spanning 42 bases read in frame from base 1. Trimming takes 5 bases from V and 7 bases from J, and the germline ends sit 15 bases apart. The germline V gene yields SGDLS for CDR1 and YYNGEE for CDR2. In Seattle, one collaborating source enrolled patients while the infection was active and tracked those patients longitudinally over the course of disease. Each collaborating institution followed its own protocols to collect whole blood in K2EDTA tubes. Collaborator samples were shipped for TCRbeta analysis as frozen whole blood, isolated PBMCs, or DNA extracted from either sample type.

The sequencing input was peripheral blood. The TCR was taken from a woman in her 70s with COVID-19, enrolled during active disease. Recombination connected TRBV9 to TRBJ2-2; the D gene assignment is ambiguous. Read as DNA, the sequence is TGTGCCAGCAGTGGCACAGTATTGGTCGGGGAGCTGTTTTTT. This translates into CASSGTVLVGELFF.